The 11 T cell receptor beta chains presented below share a single source sample, sequenced in a study of cytomegalovirus exposure and HLA in healthy donors. Primers included in the PCR were 60 Vbeta and 13 Jbeta primers. TCRdb's copy holds only in-frame clones and misses some; the assay was immunoSEQ multiplex PCR. The data contain about 110,000 clones, roughly 80% of them singletons. What was sequenced was PBMCs. Receptor source: a female donor in good health and CMV-seropositive.

The chain combines TRBV4-3 with TRBJ2-5; 7 positions match TRBD2. The germline V gene encodes CDR1 LGHNA and CDR2 YSLEER. CDR3 size: 16 residues. Unmatched junction bases numbered 10, after V lost 1 base and J lost 5 bases. The CDR3 region is CASSQGLAWVGETQYF. In DNA, the CDR3 is TGCGCCAGCAGCCAAGGACTAGCCTGGGTGGGGGAGACCCAGTACTTC.

This clone showed up just a few times. V gene TRBV10-3 combines with J gene TRBJ1-1, with 9 bases that match TRBD1. The CDR3 runs 15 residues. The junction had 8 bases not matched to a gene; V was cut back by 4 bases and J by 5 bases. Germline assignment: CDR1 ENHRY and CDR2 SYGVKD. This chain's CDR3 is CAISGQQGAHTEAFF. Here the CDR3 DNA reads TGTGCCATCAGTGGCCAACAGGGGGCGCATACTGAAGCTTTCTTT.

This chain links TRBV29-1 with TRBJ2-5; D call uncertain. The length of the CDR3 is 12 residues. Germline CDR1 is SQVTM and CDR2 is ANQGSEA. V shed 5 bases and J shed 0 bases, with 7 bases lying between them. The CDR3 spells CSVPPDQETQYF. The CDR3 DNA sequence: TGCAGCGTTCCGCCAGACCAAGAGACCCAGTACTTC.

The genes are TRBV5-6 and TRBJ1-4, with D possibly being TRBD1 (6 bases). Trimming cost V 0 bases and J 3 bases, with 9 bases left between them. Germline V gene data show CDR1 as SGHDT and CDR2 as YYEEEE. The length of the CDR3 is 15 residues. CDR3 DNA: TGTGCCAGCAGCTTGGTGGCAGGGGCTAATGAAAAACTGTTTTTT. Encoded protein: CASSLVAGANEKLFF. The full variable domain, its missing parts supplied by reference TRBV5-6 and TRBJ1-4, is DAGVTQSPTHLIKTRGQQVTLRCSPKSGHDTVSWYQQALGQGPQFIFQYYEEEERQRGNFPDRFSGHQFPNYSSELNVNALLLGDSALYLCASSLVAGANEKLFFGSGTQLSVL.

The rearrangement links TRBV5-5 to TRBJ2-1; D unclear. Germline V gene sequence: CDR1 SGHKS, CDR2 YYEKEE (reference sequence). The CDR3 extends over 13 amino acids. V was trimmed by 4 bases and J by 7 bases, leaving 12 bases between them. The CDR3 region is CASSPPSRNEQFF. CDR3 bases: TGTGCCAGCAGCCCCCCATCGAGAAATGAGCAGTTCTTC.

The rearrangement joins TRBV1 to TRBJ1-1; no DNA check was done on the table's D call, TRBD1. TRBV1 is recorded as a pseudogene. The CDR3 totals 17 residues. The CDR3 reads CTSSLLRDRGRKTEAFF. CDR3 nucleotides: TGCACCAGCAGCCTTCTCCGGGACAGGGGGCGTAAAACTGAAGCTTTCTTT.

The chain uses TRBV14 and TRBJ2-7, with D possibly being TRBD1 (5 bases). Trimming removed 4 bases at V and 4 bases at J, with 11 bases between. The CDR3 is 13 amino acids. The V gene's germline CDR1 is SGHDN and CDR2 FVKESK. CDR3 sequence (DNA): TGTGCCAGCAGCCTATCAGGGTTTTACGAGCAGTACTTC. Its protein is CASSLSGFYEQYF.

This chain links TRBV7-8 with TRBJ2-4; TRBD2 agrees at 7 bases. V trimming: 3 bases; J trimming: 0 bases; junction bases outside the gene matches: 5. This CDR3 is built from 16 residues. Per germline, CDR1 SGHVS and CDR2 FQNEAQ. The CDR3 reads CASSLGGTEAKNIQYF. The CDR3 DNA follows: TGTGCCAGCAGCTTGGGGGGGACTGAAGCCAAAAACATTCAGTACTTC. Full variable domain (outside the CDR3, taken from reference TRBV7-8 and TRBJ2-4): GAGVSQSPRYKVAKRGQDVALRCDPISGHVSLFWYQQALGQGPEFLTYFQNEAQLDKSGLPSDRFFAERPEGSVSTLKIQRTQQEDSAVYLCASSLGGTEAKNIQYFGAGTRLSVL.

The rearrangement links TRBV6-1 to TRBJ1-1, with D unclear. Germline values: CDR1 MNHNS, CDR2 SASEGT. The V end lost 3 bases, the J end lost 6 bases, and 14 bases lay between the germline ends. CDR3 length: 14 amino acids. The CDR3 coding sequence is TGTGCCAGCAGTGATCTTCTCCCGGGAGCTGAAGCTTTCTTT. Translating gives CASSDLLPGAEAFF.

The V call is TRBV19, the J call TRBJ2-1; TRBD2 matches at 7 bases. Germline V gene sequence: CDR1 LNHDA, CDR2 SQIVND (reference sequence). The CDR3 is 13 residues long. V lost 4 bases to trimming and J lost 7 bases; unmatched junction nucleotides: 4. CDR3 coding DNA: TGTGCCAGTAGTAACCAAGCGGGGAATGAGCAGTTCTTC. Amino acid sequence: CASSNQAGNEQFF. The full variable domain, its missing parts supplied by reference TRBV19 and TRBJ2-1, is DGGITQSPKYLFRKEGQNVTLSCEQNLNHDAMYWYRQDPGQGLRLIYYSQIVNDFQKGDIAEGYSVSREKKESFPLTVTSAQKNPTAFYLCASSNQAGNEQFFGPGTRLTVL.

The chain couples TRBV5-1 to TRBJ2-2; 10 positions agree with TRBD2. Trimming removed 0 bases from V and 4 bases from J; junction bases left unmatched: 3. The CDR3 has 16 residues. Germline V CDR1 and CDR2: SGHRS, YFSETQ. The CDR3 protein is CASSLAASGSTGELFF. The CDR3 region has the DNA TGCGCCAGCAGCTTGGCAGCTAGCGGGAGCACCGGGGAGCTGTTTTTT.